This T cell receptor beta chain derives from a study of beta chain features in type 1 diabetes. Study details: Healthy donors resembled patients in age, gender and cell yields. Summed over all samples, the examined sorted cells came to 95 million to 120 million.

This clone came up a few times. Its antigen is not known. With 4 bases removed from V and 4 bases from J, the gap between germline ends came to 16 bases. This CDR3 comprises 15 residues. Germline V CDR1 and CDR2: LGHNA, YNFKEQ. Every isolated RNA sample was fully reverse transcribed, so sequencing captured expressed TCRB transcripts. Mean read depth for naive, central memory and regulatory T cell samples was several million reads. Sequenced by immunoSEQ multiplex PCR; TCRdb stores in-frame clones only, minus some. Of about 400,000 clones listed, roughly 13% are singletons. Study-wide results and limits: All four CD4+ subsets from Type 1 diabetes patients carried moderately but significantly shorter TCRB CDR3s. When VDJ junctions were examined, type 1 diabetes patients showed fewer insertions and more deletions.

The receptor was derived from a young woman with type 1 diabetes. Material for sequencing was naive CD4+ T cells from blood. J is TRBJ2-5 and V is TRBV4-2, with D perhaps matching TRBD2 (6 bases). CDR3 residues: CASSPRSDSGETQYF. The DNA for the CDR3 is TGTGCCAGCAGCCCTCGGAGCGATAGCGGAGAGACCCAGTACTTC.